The present entry profiles one T cell receptor beta chain with its context. The junction departs from germline at one end; a sequencing error may be responsible. Using a constant-region primer together with ProtoScript II reverse transcriptase, TCR beta cDNA was made from approximately 0.55 ug of total RNA. It was through three nested multiplex PCR rounds of slightly modified ARM-PCR that TCR beta libraries arose. Running ten to eleven cycles apiece, the first two PCR rounds relied on TRBV1-TRBV30 forward primers together with a C-beta reverse primer. TCRdb re-analysed the multiplex PCR reads in MiXCR, keeping a single row per CDR3 protein. The table lists 300,000 to 350,000 distinct CDR3 sequences, 58% of them singletons. This specimen belongs to a study of tumor-infiltrating lymphocytes in primary liver carcinoma. It was unsorted whole blood that yielded blood RNA, and germline DNA was also extracted.

The CDR3 is 12 amino acids. Per germline, CDR1 SGHAT and CDR2 FQNNGV. Sequencing was done on a sample of peripheral blood. The receptor was isolated from a woman in her thirties with primary liver carcinoma and hepatitis B virus infection. This chain connects TRBV11-2 to TRBJ2-3; D unresolved. As DNA, the CDR3 is TGTGTCAGCAGTTTAGAAGCTGATACGCAGTATTTT. This encodes CVSSLEADTQYF.